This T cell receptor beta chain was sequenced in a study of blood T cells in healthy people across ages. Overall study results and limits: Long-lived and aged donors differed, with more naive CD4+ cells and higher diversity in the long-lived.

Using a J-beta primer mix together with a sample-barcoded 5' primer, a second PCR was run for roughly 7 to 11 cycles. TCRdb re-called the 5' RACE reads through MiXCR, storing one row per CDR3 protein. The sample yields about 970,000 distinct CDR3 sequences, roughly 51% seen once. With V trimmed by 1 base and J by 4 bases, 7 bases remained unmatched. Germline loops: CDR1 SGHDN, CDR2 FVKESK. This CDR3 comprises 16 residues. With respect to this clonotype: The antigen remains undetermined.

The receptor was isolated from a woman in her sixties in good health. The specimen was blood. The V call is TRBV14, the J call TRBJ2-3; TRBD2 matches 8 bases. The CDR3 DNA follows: TGTGCCAGCAGCCAAGTTCCAGCGGGAGTGGCAGATACGCAGTATTTT. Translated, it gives CASSQVPAGVADTQYF. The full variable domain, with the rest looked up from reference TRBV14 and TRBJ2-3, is EAGVTQFPSHSVIEKGQTVTLRCDPISGHDNLYWYRRVMGKEIKFLLHFVKESKQDESGMPNNRFLAERTGGTYSTLKVQPAELEDSGVYFCASSQVPAGVADTQYFGPGTRLTVL.